This T cell receptor beta chain was retrieved from a study of blood T cells in healthy people across ages. The study's findings and limits: It was held that the diversity estimates obtained from one million T cells were underestimates. Significant beta diversity loss was already apparent by age approximately 40, declining roughly linearly. Nothing was known about donor CMV status, and this possibly confounded expanded clonotype changes.

Each donor was a healthy Caucasian individual from Russia, aged roughly 6 to 90. Comment on this clonotype: Its antigen is not known.

Then a second PCR, running about 6 to 11 cycles, was carried out with a sample-barcoded 5' primer and a J-beta primer mix. TCRdb redid the calling of the 5' RACE reads with MiXCR, one entry per CDR3 protein. Here the sample spans roughly 730,000 distinct CDR3 sequences, 56% being singletons. Germline CDR1 and CDR2: SGHAT and FQNNGV. After removal of 6 bases from V and 0 bases from J, the junction contained 4 bases not matched to a gene. The CDR3 spans 16 residues. The chain joins TRBV11-2 to TRBJ2-1; 11 nucleotides agree with TRBD2. The sequence derives from a man aged 40-50 years in good health. Sequencing input: blood. The CDR3 coding sequence is TGTGCCAGCAGTTTTACTAGCGGGAGCTCCTACAATGAGCAGTTCTTC. As protein: CASSFTSGSSYNEQFF. Full variable domain (rest looked up from reference TRBV11-2 and TRBJ2-1): EAGVAQSPRYKIIEKRQSVAFWCNPISGHATLYWYQQILGQGPKLLIQFQNNGVVDDSQLPKDRFSAERLKGVDSTLKIQPAKLEDSAVYLCASSFTSGSSYNEQFFGPGTRLTVL.